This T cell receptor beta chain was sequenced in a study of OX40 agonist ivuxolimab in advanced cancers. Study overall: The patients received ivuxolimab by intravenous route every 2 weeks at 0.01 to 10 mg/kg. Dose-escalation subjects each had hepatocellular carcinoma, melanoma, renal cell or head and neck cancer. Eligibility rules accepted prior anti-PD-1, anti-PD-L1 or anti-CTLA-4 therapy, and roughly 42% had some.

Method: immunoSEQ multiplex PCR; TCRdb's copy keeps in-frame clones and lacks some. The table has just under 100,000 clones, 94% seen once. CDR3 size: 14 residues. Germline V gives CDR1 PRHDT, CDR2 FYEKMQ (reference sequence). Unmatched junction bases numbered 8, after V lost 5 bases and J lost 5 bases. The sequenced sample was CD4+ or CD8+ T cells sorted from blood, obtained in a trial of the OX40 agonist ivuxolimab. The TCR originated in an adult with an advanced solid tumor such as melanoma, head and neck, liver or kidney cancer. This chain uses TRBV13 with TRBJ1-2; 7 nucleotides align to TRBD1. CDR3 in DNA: TGTGCCAGCAGCGAGTTGCAGGGGGAATATGGCTACACCTTC. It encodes CASSELQGEYGYTF.